Below are 32 T cell receptor beta chains sequenced from a single sample in a study of beta chain features in type 1 diabetes (dated by TCRdb to about 2018). The research as a whole found: In all four CD4+ subsets, TCRB CDR3 length was moderately but significantly shorter in type 1 diabetes patients.

No antigen has been assigned to these receptors. The method behind the library was the immunoSEQ multiplex PCR assay. The entire amount of isolated RNA was reverse transcribed using the High Capacity cDNA Reverse Transcription Kit, so the sequenced TCRB transcripts were expressed ones. TCRdb provides this immuneACCESS table in a form limited to in-frame rearrangements. Some clones are lacking; in checked studies, under half of them reflect an unresolved V gene, and why the rest are absent is not known. Counted in this sample were 600,000 to 700,000 clones; around an eighth of them appeared once. About 0.11% of the sample lies in the top ten. The sequenced material came from naive CD4+ T cells from blood. Read against the paper, the sample's cell subset or site label means: true naive CD4+ T cells. These receptor sequences come from a man aged 25 to 40 with type 1 diabetes.

The CDR3 sequence is CASSSGLRSSYEQYF. The CDR3 nucleotides read TGCGCCAGCAGCTCGGGACTAAGAAGCTCCTACGAGCAGTACTTC. The chain couples TRBV5-1 to TRBJ2-7, with 7 positions matching TRBD2. The CDR3 sequence is 15 residues long. Germline CDR1 and CDR2: SGHRS and YFSETQ. V lost 3 bases and J lost 0; bases outside the gene matches: 6. Full variable domain (remainder filled in from reference TRBV5-1 and TRBJ2-7): KAGVTQTPRYLIKTRGQQVTLSCSPISGHRSVSWYQQTPGQGLQFLFEYFSETQRNKGNFPGRFSGRQFSNSRSEMNVSTLELGDSALYLCASSSGLRSSYEQYFGPGTRLTVT.

This clone was detected a few times. The chain joins TRBV7-3 to TRBJ2-2, with a weak D call TRBD1 (7 bases). Trimming cost V 5 bases and J 0 bases, with 13 bases left between them. The CDR3 covers 16 residues. From germline, CDR1 is SGHTA and CDR2 FQGTGA. The CDR3 DNA is TGTGCCAGCAGCGCGGGACAGATTTCGAACACCGGGGAGCTGTTTTTT. It translates to CASSAGQISNTGELFF.

This clone has only a few counts. The chain couples TRBV19 to TRBJ1-2; D is perhaps TRBD1 (6 bases). The CDR3 is made up of 14 amino acids. The germline gives CDR1 LNHDA, CDR2 SQIVND (reference sequence). The V end was cut by 0 bases, the J end by 3 bases, with 8 bases between. The CDR3 DNA reads TGTGCCAGTAGTATAGACGGACAGTACTATGGCTACACCTTC. Protein product: CASSIDGQYYGYTF.

J is TRBJ2-7 and V is TRBV5-1; 10 nucleotides align to TRBD1. V shed 4 bases, J shed 6 bases, and the junction held 10 bases outside the gene matches. Germline V gene sequence: CDR1 SGHRS, CDR2 YFSETQ. This CDR3 contains 15 residues. The CDR3 coding sequence is TGCGCCAGCAGCCAAGAGGGACAGGGGATCAGCGAGCAGTACTTC. It yields the protein CASSQEGQGISEQYF. Together with reference TRBV5-1 and TRBJ2-7, the CDR3 gives the full variable domain: KAGVTQTPRYLIKTRGQQVTLSCSPISGHRSVSWYQQTPGQGLQFLFEYFSETQRNKGNFPGRFSGRQFSNSRSEMNVSTLELGDSALYLCASSQEGQGISEQYFGPGTRLTVT.

V usage is TRBV23-1 and J usage is TRBJ1-2; no reliable D call. TRBV23-1 is an ORF, with its function uncertain. The CDR3 is made up of 14 amino acids. V was cut by 6 bases and J by 6 bases, with 17 bases left in between. The CDR3 is CASRFPASKDGYTF. The CDR3, as DNA: TGCGCCAGCAGATTCCCAGCCAGTAAGGATGGCTACACCTTC.

This clone was counted only a few times. J is TRBJ1-2 and V is TRBV5-4, with TRBD1 matching 8 bases. The CDR3 consists of 17 residues. Germline CDR1 is SGHNT and CDR2 is YYREEE (reference sequence). V shed 2 bases, J shed 0 bases, and the junction held 9 bases outside the gene matches. CDR3 in DNA: TGTGCCAGCAGCTTTGGGACAGGCCGACAATCTAACTATGGCTACACCTTC. Its translation is CASSFGTGRQSNYGYTF.

The chain couples TRBV5-1 to TRBJ2-1; TRBD2 is a possible D gene (5 bases). This CDR3 region has 12 residues. Germline values: CDR1 SGHRS, CDR2 YFSETQ. V was clipped by 0 bases and J by 8 bases, with 6 bases between them. The CDR3 region is CASSLEEDEQFF. CDR3 bases: TGCGCCAGCAGCTTGGAGGAGGATGAGCAGTTCTTC.

The rearrangement uses TRBV6-5 and TRBJ2-7; 8 nucleotides agree with TRBD1. The CDR3 covers 15 residues. Germline loops: CDR1 MNHEY, CDR2 SVGAGI. V gave up 2 bases and J gave up 3 bases; unmatched junction bases: 6. CDR3 region: CASSYAGTGLYEQYF. The CDR3, as DNA: TGTGCCAGCAGTTACGCCGGGACAGGCCTCTACGAGCAGTACTTC.

The gene calls are TRBV5-4 and TRBJ2-1, with D perhaps TRBD1 or TRBD2 (5 bases each). The CDR3 runs to 16 residues. CDR1 SGHNT and CDR2 YYREEE come from the germline V gene (reference sequence). Trimming stripped 0 bases from V and 4 bases from J, with 14 bases between. CDR3 in amino acids: CASSLERDLFYNEQFF. The CDR3 DNA reads TGTGCCAGCAGCTTGGAACGGGACCTTTTTTACAATGAGCAGTTCTTC.

V and J are TRBV15 and TRBJ2-1; TRBD2 matches at 13 bases. Trimming took 3 bases from V and 9 from J; bases not matched to a gene: 5. CDR3 length: 15 amino acids. Germline V gives CDR1 LNHNV, CDR2 YYDKDF (reference sequence). The CDR3 sequence is CATSSRLAGGSEQFF. The CDR3 DNA reads as TGTGCCACCAGCAGCCGACTAGCGGGGGGTAGTGAGCAGTTCTTC.

The rearrangement links TRBV15 to TRBJ2-7; no reliable D call. The CDR3 totals 16 residues. V was shortened by 0 bases and J by 2 bases, with 14 bases between the two germline ends. Looked up from germline, CDR1 is LNHNV and CDR2 is YYDKDF (reference sequence). The CDR3 loop reads CATSRDRAALPYEQYF. The CDR3, as DNA: TGTGCCACCAGCAGAGATCGGGCAGCTCTTCCCTACGAGCAGTACTTC.

There are a few counts of this clone. The chain uses TRBV4-2 and TRBJ1-2; 9 nucleotides line up with TRBD1. V shed 1 base, J shed 5 bases, and the junction held 2 bases outside the gene matches. The CDR3 covers 14 residues. CDR1 and CDR2 (germline): LGHNA, YNFKEQ. In nucleotides, the CDR3 is TGTGCCAGCAGCCAAGTAGGGACAGGGTATGGCTACACCTTC. It is translated as CASSQVGTGYGYTF.

The V call is TRBV9, the J call TRBJ1-6; D is ambiguous. Germline CDR1 is SGDLS and CDR2 is YYNGEE. Trimming removed 4 bases at V and 7 bases at J, with 6 bases between. This CDR3 is built from 12 residues. The CDR3 nucleotides read TGTGCCAGCAGCCGTGAAAATTCACCCCTCCACTTT. This translates into CASSRENSPLHF.

The rearrangement uses TRBV9 and TRBJ1-2; 12 nucleotides match TRBD1. V shed 4 bases, J shed 8 bases, and the junction held 9 bases outside the gene matches. The CDR3 runs to 15 residues. Germline-derived CDR1 and CDR2 are SGDLS and YYNGEE. CDR3 DNA sequence: TGTGCCAGCAGCCTCCAAGGGACAGGGGGCTACGGCTACACCTTC. This codes for CASSLQGTGGYGYTF.

The chain couples TRBV4-3 to TRBJ2-7; 11 bases are shared with TRBD2. The CDR3 is made up of 16 amino acids. The J segment lost 1 base and the V segment lost 1 base, leaving 3 bases of the junction unmatched. CDR1 LGHNA and CDR2 YSLEER come from the germline V gene. CDR3 in amino acids: CASSQATSGGSYEQYF. The CDR3 DNA is TGCGCCAGCAGCCAAGCCACTAGCGGGGGTTCCTACGAGCAGTACTTC.

Only a few counts were recorded for this clone. This chain connects TRBV18 to TRBJ2-7; 7 bases fit TRBD1. Germline lookup yields CDR1 KGHSH and CDR2 LQKENI. J was trimmed by 4 bases and V by 3 bases; bases with no gene match: 3. The CDR3 runs 13 residues. Here the CDR3 reads CASSPGQEYEQYF. Here the CDR3 DNA reads TGTGCCAGCTCACCTGGACAGGAATACGAGCAGTACTTC.

This clone has more than one count but fewer than ten. This chain connects TRBV9 to TRBJ2-5; 7 nucleotides line up with TRBD1. The germline V gene has CDR1 SGDLS and CDR2 YYNGEE. The CDR3 runs to 15 residues. V lost 3 bases to trimming and J lost 2 bases; unmatched junction nucleotides: 7. The CDR3: CASSARQGLQETQYF. CDR3 nucleotides: TGTGCCAGCAGCGCCCGACAGGGCCTACAAGAGACCCAGTACTTC.

The chain is built from TRBV23-1 and TRBJ1-1; TRBD1 is a possible D gene (5 bases). TRBV23-1 is an ORF for which the function is uncertain. Trimming took off 2 bases at V and 10 bases at J, with 17 bases between the two ends. The CDR3 contains 14 residues. For the CDR3, the DNA is TGCGCCAGCAGTCAACCCCCATGGGACCTGGGAGCTTTCTTT. Translation: CASSQPPWDLGAFF.

The rearrangement uses TRBV9 and TRBJ2-5, with a tentative D call TRBD2 (5 bases). The CDR3 loop spans 14 amino acids. Trimming removed 1 base at V and 2 bases at J, with 9 bases between. Germline V gives CDR1 SGDLS, CDR2 YYNGEE. The CDR3 sequence is CASSVLSGQETQYF. The CDR3 nucleotides read TGTGCCAGCAGCGTACTCTCGGGGCAAGAGACCCAGTACTTC.

This clone was seen a few times. J is TRBJ1-4 and V is TRBV7-6; TRBD1 matches 9 bases. The CDR3 sequence is 17 residues long. Germline-derived CDR1 and CDR2 are SGHVS and FNYEAQ. After removal of 5 bases from V and 7 bases from J, the junction contained 14 bases not matched to a gene. CDR3 region: CASSPRRTGEGGEKLFF. The DNA of the CDR3 is TGTGCCAGCAGCCCGCGGCGGACAGGGGAAGGTGGTGAAAAACTGTTTTTT.

In this sample, this clone turned up a few times. The rearrangement links TRBV7-9 to TRBJ2-4, with D perhaps matching TRBD1 (7 bases). Germline CDR1 reads SEHNR; CDR2 reads FQNEAQ (reference sequence). Trimming left V 5 bases short and J 8 bases short, with 16 bases between. This CDR3 is built from 14 residues. DNA for the CDR3: TGTGCCAGCAGCCGTAACCAGGGGGGTGACATTCAGTACTTC. Residues: CASSRNQGGDIQYF.

This clone has a handful of counts. CDR3 residues: CASSDYRDGSGNTIYF. CDR3 bases: TGTGCCAGCAGCGATTACAGGGACGGCTCTGGAAACACCATATATTTT. The chain links TRBV7-6 to TRBJ1-3; weak D call: TRBD1 (6 bases). Trimming took off 5 bases at V and 0 bases at J, with 14 bases between the two ends. Germline V lookup: CDR1 SGHVS, CDR2 FNYEAQ. The length of the CDR3 is 16 residues.

J is TRBJ2-7 and V is TRBV7-2, with 9 bases lining up with TRBD1. There are 16 residues in the CDR3. Germline assignment: CDR1 SGHTA and CDR2 FQGNSA. Trimming took 2 bases from V and 2 from J; bases not matched to a gene: 7. The CDR3 coding sequence is TGTGCCAGCAGCTTAAGGCACGGGACAGGGACCTACGAGCAGTACTTC. It translates to CASSLRHGTGTYEQYF.

CDR3 sequence: CASSPSTGYTGELFF. CDR3 DNA: TGTGCCAGCAGCCCCTCGACAGGGTACACCGGGGAGCTGTTTTTT. The chain combines TRBV5-6 with TRBJ2-2; 7 bases are a match to TRBD1. V gave up 4 bases and J gave up 3 bases; unmatched junction bases: 6. The length of the CDR3 is 15 residues. Germline CDR1 reads SGHDT; CDR2 reads YYEEEE.

The V gene is TRBV7-9, the J gene TRBJ2-3; unclear D gene. V lost 3 bases to trimming and J lost 5 bases, with 6 bases between them. This CDR3 spans 12 amino acids. The V gene's germline CDR1 is SEHNR and CDR2 FQNEAQ (reference sequence). CDR3 protein: CASSFAGDTQYF. In nucleotides, the CDR3 is TGTGCCAGCAGCTTCGCCGGAGATACGCAGTATTTT.

V gene TRBV11-2 combines with J gene TRBJ1-4; D is undetermined. With 0 bases removed from V and 7 bases from J, the gap between germline ends came to 9 bases. This CDR3 region has 14 residues. Per germline, CDR1 SGHAT and CDR2 FQNNGV. Here the CDR3 DNA reads TGTGCCAGCAGCTTAGAAGGGCGAAGTGAAAAACTGTTTTTT. Protein: CASSLEGRSEKLFF.

Regarding this clone: Distinct nucleotide sequences in the sample also encode this CDR3. The rearrangement links TRBV7-2 to TRBJ2-3; 15 bases fit TRBD2. The CDR3 loop spans 15 amino acids. Germline-derived CDR1 and CDR2 are SGHTA and FQGNSA. The V and J ends lost 3 bases and 5 bases, in that order; junction bases with no gene match: 0. The CDR3 loop is CASSLGLAGGDTQYF. Written as DNA, the CDR3 is TGTGCCAGCAGCTTGGGACTAGCGGGGGGAGATACGCAGTATTTT.

This clone was counted a few times. CDR3 in amino acids: CASSLRAGEETQYF. CDR3 DNA sequence: TGTGCCAGCAGTCTTCGAGCGGGGGAAGAGACCCAGTACTTC. V gene TRBV7-2 combines with J gene TRBJ2-5, with 8 bases fitting TRBD2. CDR3 length: 14 residues. V lost 6 bases, J lost 3 bases, and 6 bases stayed unmatched. CDR1 is SGHTA and CDR2 is FQGNSA in the germline V gene.

Regarding this clone: This sample includes further DNA sequences coding for the same CDR3. The chain links TRBV5-6 to TRBJ1-2, with TRBD1 as a possible D gene (6 bases). Germline CDR1 is SGHDT and CDR2 is YYEEEE. The ends were cut back, 1 base at V and 2 bases at J, with 9 bases in the middle. The CDR3 has 14 residues. The CDR3 loop is CASSLQGRNYGYTF. The CDR3 DNA follows: TGTGCCAGCAGCTTGCAGGGGCGGAACTATGGCTACACCTTC.

This clone was detected only a few times. The rearrangement joins TRBV9 to TRBJ1-1; 7 nucleotides align to TRBD1. CDR3 size: 15 residues. Germline lookup yields CDR1 SGDLS and CDR2 YYNGEE. V lost 4 bases, J lost 2 bases, and 8 bases stayed unmatched. CDR3 in DNA: TGTGCCAGCAGCAGAGAGGGACAGACCAACACTGAAGCTTTCTTT. Translating it yields CASSREGQTNTEAFF. Combining the CDR3 with reference TRBV9 and TRBJ1-1 gives the whole variable domain DSGVTQTPKHLITATGQRVTLRCSPRSGDLSVYWYQQSLDQGLQFLIQYYNGEERAKGNILERFSAQQFPDLHSELNLSSLELGDSALYFCASSREGQTNTEAFFGQGTRLTVV.

This clone was counted between two and nine times. This rearrangement joins TRBV23-1 to TRBJ2-1, with unresolved D. TRBV23-1 is labeled an ORF, and its function is uncertain. The CDR3 runs to 13 residues. Deletions cut 7 bases from V and 6 bases from J, with 13 bases between. CDR3: CASINFVVNEQFF. Here the CDR3 DNA reads TGCGCCAGCATCAACTTTGTGGTCAATGAGCAGTTCTTC.

Only a few counts were recorded for this clone. The chain has TRBV30 and TRBJ2-5, with 13 bases identical to TRBD2. The length of the CDR3 is 13 residues. Trimming cost V 8 bases and J 2 bases; bases outside gene matches: 2. Germline CDR1 is GTSNPN and CDR2 is SVGIG (reference sequence). This chain's CDR3 is CAGTSGVQETQYF. DNA of the CDR3: TGTGCCGGGACTAGCGGGGTACAAGAGACCCAGTACTTC.